This record covers a single TCR beta chain. What it recognizes is unknown. The data were taken from a study of cytomegalovirus exposure and HLA in healthy donors. Findings and caveats of the study: Later on, analysis showed that most CMV-associated TCR beta chains appeared to be HLA-restricted. As a later analysis showed, a missense DCLRE1C variant was linked to trimming of TCR beta V- and J-genes. Generally TCR sequences proved uncommon, though certain public TCRs appeared in numerous donors. Researchers counted around 160 TCR beta chains as cytomegalovirus-associated.

It was with 60 Vbeta and 13 Jbeta primers that the PCR ran. Libraries were prepared by immunoSEQ multiplex PCR; TCRdb keeps only in-frame clonotypes and omits some of them. The sample holds about 120,000 clones; 50% to 75% are singletons and the top ten take around 8.8%. V was clipped by 4 bases and J by 7 bases; unmatched bases: 7. Germline assignment: CDR1 MNHEY and CDR2 SVGAGI. The CDR3 runs to 15 residues. This receptor was identified in a middle-aged woman in good health and CMV-seropositive. The specimen was PBMCs. The V call is TRBV6-5, the J call TRBJ2-1; 10 nucleotides align to TRBD1. The CDR3 is CASSSNGQGENEQFF. The CDR3 bases are TGTGCCAGCAGTTCAAACGGACAGGGGGAGAATGAGCAGTTCTTC.